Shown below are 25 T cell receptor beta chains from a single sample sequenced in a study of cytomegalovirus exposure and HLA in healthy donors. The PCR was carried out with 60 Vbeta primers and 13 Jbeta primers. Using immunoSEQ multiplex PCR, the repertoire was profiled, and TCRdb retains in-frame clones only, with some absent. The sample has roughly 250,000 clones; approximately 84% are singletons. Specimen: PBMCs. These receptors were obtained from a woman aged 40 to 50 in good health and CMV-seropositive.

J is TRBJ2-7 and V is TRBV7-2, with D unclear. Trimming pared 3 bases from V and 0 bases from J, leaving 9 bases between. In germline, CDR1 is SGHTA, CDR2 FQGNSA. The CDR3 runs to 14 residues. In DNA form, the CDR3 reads TGTGCCAGCAGCTTCTCCATTAGCTCCTACGAGCAGTACTTC. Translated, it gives CASSFSISSYEQYF.

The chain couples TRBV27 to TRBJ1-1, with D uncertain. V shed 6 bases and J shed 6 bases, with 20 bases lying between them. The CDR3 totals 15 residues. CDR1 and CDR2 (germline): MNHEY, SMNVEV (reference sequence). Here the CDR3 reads CASSPDRMGRAEAFF. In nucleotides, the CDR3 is TGTGCCAGCAGCCCGGACCGAATGGGGAGGGCTGAAGCTTTCTTT.

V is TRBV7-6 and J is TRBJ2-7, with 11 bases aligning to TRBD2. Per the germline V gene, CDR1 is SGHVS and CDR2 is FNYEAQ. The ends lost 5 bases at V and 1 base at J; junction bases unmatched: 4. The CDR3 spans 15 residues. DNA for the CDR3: TGTGCCAGCAGCGCTACTAGCGGGAGATCCTACGAGCAGTACTTC. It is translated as CASSATSGRSYEQYF.

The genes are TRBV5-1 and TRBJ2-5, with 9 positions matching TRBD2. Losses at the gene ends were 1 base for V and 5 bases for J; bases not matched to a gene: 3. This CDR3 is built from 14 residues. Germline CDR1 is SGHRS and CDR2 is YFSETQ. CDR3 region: CASSLLAGYETQYF. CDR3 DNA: TGCGCCAGCAGCTTGCTAGCGGGATACGAGACCCAGTACTTC. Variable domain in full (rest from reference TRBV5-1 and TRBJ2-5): KAGVTQTPRYLIKTRGQQVTLSCSPISGHRSVSWYQQTPGQGLQFLFEYFSETQRNKGNFPGRFSGRQFSNSRSEMNVSTLELGDSALYLCASSLLAGYETQYFGPGTRLLVL.

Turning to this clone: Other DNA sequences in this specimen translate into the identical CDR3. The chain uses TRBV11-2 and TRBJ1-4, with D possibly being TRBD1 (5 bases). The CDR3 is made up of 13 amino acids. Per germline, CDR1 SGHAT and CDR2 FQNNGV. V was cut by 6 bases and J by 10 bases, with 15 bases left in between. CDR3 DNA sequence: TGTGCCAGCAGGCACCTCATGGGGGGAAAACTGTTTTTT. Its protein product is CASRHLMGGKLFF. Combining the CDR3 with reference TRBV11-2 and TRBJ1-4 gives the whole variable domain EAGVAQSPRYKIIEKRQSVAFWCNPISGHATLYWYQQILGQGPKLLIQFQNNGVVDDSQLPKDRFSAERLKGVDSTLKIQPAKLEDSAVYLCASRHLMGGKLFFGSGTQLSVL.

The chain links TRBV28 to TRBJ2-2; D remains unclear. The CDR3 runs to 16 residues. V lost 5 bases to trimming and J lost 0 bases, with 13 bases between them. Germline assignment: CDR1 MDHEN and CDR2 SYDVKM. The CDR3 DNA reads TGTGCCAGCAGTACCTACTCGGTAACGAACACCGGGGAGCTGTTTTTT. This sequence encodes CASSTYSVTNTGELFF.

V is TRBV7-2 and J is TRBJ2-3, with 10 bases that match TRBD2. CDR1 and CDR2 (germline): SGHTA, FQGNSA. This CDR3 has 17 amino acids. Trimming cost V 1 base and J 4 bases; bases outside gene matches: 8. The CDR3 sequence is CASSLGPSGSFADTQYF. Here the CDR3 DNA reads TGTGCCAGCAGCTTAGGCCCTAGCGGGAGTTTTGCAGATACGCAGTATTTT.

The CDR3 here is CASSHRGQTGNTIYF. The CDR3 nucleotides read TGTGCCAGCAGCCATAGGGGGCAGACTGGAAACACCATATATTTT. The chain joins TRBV13 to TRBJ1-3, with 7 bases matching TRBD1. V gave up 5 bases and J gave up 2 bases; unmatched junction bases: 6. The germline V gene has CDR1 PRHDT and CDR2 FYEKMQ (reference sequence). CDR3 length equals 15 residues.

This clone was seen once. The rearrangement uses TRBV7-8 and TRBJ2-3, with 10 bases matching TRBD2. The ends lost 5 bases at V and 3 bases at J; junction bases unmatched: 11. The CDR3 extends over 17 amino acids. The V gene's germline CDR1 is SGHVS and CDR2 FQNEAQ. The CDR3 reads CASSELASGSRTDTQYF. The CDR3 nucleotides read TGTGCCAGCAGCGAATTAGCTAGCGGGAGTCGGACAGATACGCAGTATTTT.

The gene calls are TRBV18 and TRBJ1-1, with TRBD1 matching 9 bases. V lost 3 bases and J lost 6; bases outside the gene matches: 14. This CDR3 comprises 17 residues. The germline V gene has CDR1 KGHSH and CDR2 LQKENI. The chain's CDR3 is CASSPQLGTGLFAEAFF. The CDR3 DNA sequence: TGTGCCAGCTCACCTCAACTCGGGACAGGGTTGTTCGCTGAAGCTTTCTTT.

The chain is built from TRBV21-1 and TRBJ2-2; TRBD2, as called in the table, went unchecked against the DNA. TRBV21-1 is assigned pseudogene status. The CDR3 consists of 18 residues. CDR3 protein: CASSKENSGSHGTGELFF. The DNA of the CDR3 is TGTGCCAGCAGCAAAGAGAATAGCGGGAGCCACGGCACCGGGGAGCTGTTTTTT.

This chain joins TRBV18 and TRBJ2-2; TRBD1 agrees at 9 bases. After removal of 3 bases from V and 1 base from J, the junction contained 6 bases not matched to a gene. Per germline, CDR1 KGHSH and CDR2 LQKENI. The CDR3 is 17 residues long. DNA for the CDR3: TGTGCCAGCTCACCCTCAGGGACAGGGTTGAACACCGGGGAGCTGTTTTTT. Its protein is CASSPSGTGLNTGELFF.

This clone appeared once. The CDR3 DNA reads as TGTGCCAGCAGCCCGACAGGAGCTAACTATGGCTACACCTTC. Its protein product is CASSPTGANYGYTF. V usage is TRBV7-9 and J usage is TRBJ1-2; tentatively, D is TRBD1 (6 bases). The length of the CDR3 is 14 residues. Trimming pared 5 bases from V and 0 bases from J, leaving 10 bases between. The V gene's germline CDR1 is SEHNR and CDR2 FQNEAQ (reference sequence).

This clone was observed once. Here the CDR3 DNA reads TGTGCCAGTAGTATGGCTAGCGGGATCCTCACAGATACGCAGTATTTT. Its translation: CASSMASGILTDTQYF. The chain uses TRBV19 and TRBJ2-3, with TRBD2 matching 9 bases. Germline CDR1 reads LNHDA; CDR2 reads SQIVND (reference sequence). V was clipped by 3 bases and J by 2 bases; unmatched bases: 6. The CDR3 spans 16 residues.

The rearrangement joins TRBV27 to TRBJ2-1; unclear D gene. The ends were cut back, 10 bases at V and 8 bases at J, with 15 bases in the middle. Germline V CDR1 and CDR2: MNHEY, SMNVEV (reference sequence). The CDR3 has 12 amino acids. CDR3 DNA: TGTGCCACCACGAACCGACGGGATGAGCAGTTCTTC. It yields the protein CATTNRRDEQFF.

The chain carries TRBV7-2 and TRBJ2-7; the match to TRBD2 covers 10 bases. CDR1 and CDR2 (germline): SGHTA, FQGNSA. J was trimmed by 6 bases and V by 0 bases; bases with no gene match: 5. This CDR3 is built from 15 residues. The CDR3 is CASSLAASGSFEQYF. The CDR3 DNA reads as TGTGCCAGCAGCTTAGCCGCTAGCGGGAGCTTCGAGCAGTACTTC.

CDR3 residues: CASRGGDTQYF. CDR3 sequence (DNA): TGCGCCAGCAGGGGGGGGGATACGCAGTATTTT. The V and J genes are TRBV5-1 and TRBJ2-3; 7 nucleotides align to TRBD2. CDR1 is SGHRS and CDR2 is YFSETQ in the germline V gene. The CDR3 consists of 11 residues. The J segment lost 6 bases and the V segment lost 5 bases, leaving 0 bases of the junction unmatched.

DNA of the CDR3: TGCGCCAGCAGTGCCGCTAGCGGGGGGTTCAGTGGGGACACCGGGGAGCTGTTTTTT. Encoded protein: CASSAASGGFSGDTGELFF. The chain links TRBV10-2 to TRBJ2-2; TRBD2 matches 11 bases. The germline CDR1 and CDR2 sequences are WSHSY and SAAADI. The CDR3 is 19 residues long. The V gene end was trimmed by 4 bases and the J gene end by 3 bases; junction bases not matched to a gene: 13.

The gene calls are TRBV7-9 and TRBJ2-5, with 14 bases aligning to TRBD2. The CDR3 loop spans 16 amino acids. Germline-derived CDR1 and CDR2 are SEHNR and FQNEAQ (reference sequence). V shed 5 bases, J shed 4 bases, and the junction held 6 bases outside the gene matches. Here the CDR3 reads CASSPGLAGVGETQYF. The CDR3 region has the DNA TGTGCCAGCAGCCCGGGACTAGCGGGAGTGGGAGAGACCCAGTACTTC.

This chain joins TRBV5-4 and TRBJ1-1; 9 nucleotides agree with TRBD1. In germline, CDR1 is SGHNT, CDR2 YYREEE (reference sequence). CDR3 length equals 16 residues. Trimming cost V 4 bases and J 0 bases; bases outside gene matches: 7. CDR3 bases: TGTGCCAGCAGCCCGCGGACAGGGGAGATGAACACTGAAGCTTTCTTT. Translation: CASSPRTGEMNTEAFF.

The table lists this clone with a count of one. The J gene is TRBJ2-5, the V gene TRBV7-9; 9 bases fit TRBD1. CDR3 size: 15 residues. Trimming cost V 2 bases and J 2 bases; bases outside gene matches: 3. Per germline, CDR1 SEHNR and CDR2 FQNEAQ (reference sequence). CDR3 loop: CASSLTGTGQETQYF. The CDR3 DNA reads TGTGCCAGCAGCTTAACCGGGACAGGGCAAGAGACCCAGTACTTC.

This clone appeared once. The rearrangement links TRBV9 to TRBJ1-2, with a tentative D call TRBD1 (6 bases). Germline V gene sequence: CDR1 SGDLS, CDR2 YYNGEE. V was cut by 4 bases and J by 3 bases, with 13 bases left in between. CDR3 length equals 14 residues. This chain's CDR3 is CASSPGGRDYGYTF. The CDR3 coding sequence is TGTGCCAGCAGCCCCGGGGGGCGCGACTATGGCTACACCTTC.

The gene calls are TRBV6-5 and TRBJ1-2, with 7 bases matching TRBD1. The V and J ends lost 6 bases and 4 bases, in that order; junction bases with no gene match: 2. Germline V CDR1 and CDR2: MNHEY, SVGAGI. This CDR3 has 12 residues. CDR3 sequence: CASRRQGYGYTF. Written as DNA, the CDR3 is TGTGCCAGCAGGAGACAGGGCTATGGCTACACCTTC.

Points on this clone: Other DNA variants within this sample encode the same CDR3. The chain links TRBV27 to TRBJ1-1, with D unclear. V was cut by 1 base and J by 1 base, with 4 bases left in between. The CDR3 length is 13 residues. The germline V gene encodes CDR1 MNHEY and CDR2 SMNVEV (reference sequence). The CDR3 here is CASSLFRNTEAFF. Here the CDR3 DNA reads TGTGCCAGCAGTTTATTCCGGAACACTGAAGCTTTCTTT.

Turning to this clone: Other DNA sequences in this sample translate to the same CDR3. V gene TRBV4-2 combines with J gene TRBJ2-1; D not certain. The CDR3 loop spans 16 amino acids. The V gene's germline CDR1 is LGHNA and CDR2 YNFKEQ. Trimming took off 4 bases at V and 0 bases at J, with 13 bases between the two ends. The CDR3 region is CASSPQRDRSYNEQFF. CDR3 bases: TGTGCCAGCAGCCCCCAGCGAGACCGCTCCTACAATGAGCAGTTCTTC.